The sequence of this T cell receptor beta chain was determined in a study of cytotoxic CD8 clonotypes in ibrutinib-treated CLL. Study-wide findings and caveats: Collection times varied between progressing and sustained-remission patients.

Data came from immunoSEQ multiplex PCR; TCRdb stores just in-frame clones and leaves some out. The table has roughly 330,000 clones, over 55% seen once. Germline V gene lookup returns CDR1 LNHDA and CDR2 SQIVND (reference sequence). This CDR3 region has 13 residues. Trimming cost V 4 bases and J 10 bases; bases outside gene matches: 7. For this clone: The antigen is undetermined.

The origin of this receptor is a human donor with chronic lymphocytic leukemia. The J gene is TRBJ1-1, the V gene TRBV19, with TRBD1 matching 9 bases. Sample: PBMCs, taken after 36 months of ibrutinib treatment. CDR3 nucleotide sequence: TGTGCCAGTAGTACAACAGGGGGCAATGGAGCTTTCTTT. Its translation: CASSTTGGNGAFF.